This T cell receptor (beta chain) was retrieved from a study of blood T cell repertoires in COVID-19. The CDR3 consists of 17 residues. CDR1 and CDR2 (germline): LNHDA, SQIVND (reference sequence). Participants classified as exposed had met a COVID-19 case within 2 weeks before study entry. On this clone: The junction does not match germline at one end; this may be a read error.

The data were produced by immunoSEQ multiplex PCR, yet TCRdb's version contains in-frame clones alone and is incomplete. The repertoire includes 240,000 or so clones, just under 90% of them detected once, and 0.85% to 0.95% sits in the top ten. The sample was PBMCs or T cells enriched from blood (not recorded which). The sequence derives from a man between 45 and 60 years old who had been exposed to COVID-19. The chain couples TRBV19 to TRBJ1-3; D unresolved. For the CDR3, the DNA is TGCCCCGAGCCGCGGAACAAACAAAGACTATCTGGAAACACCATATATTTT. Protein sequence: CPEPRNKQRLSGNTIYF.